This is a list of T cell receptor beta chains from one sample in a study of graft-versus-host responses after intestinal transplantation. Using immunoSEQ multiplex PCR, the repertoire was profiled, and TCRdb retains in-frame clones only, with some absent. The sample carries 9,500 to 12,000 clones, more than 85% recorded once. The sample consisted of PBMCs, taken 105 days after intestinal transplantation. All receptors come from a human patient who received an intestinal transplant, so some T cells may come from the graft donor. Both conserved end residues are part of each CDR3. The D gene is left open where the match is weak. Size is stated for part of the rows, as once, few or many counts, or as a class when the clone is expanded.

v_gene	j_gene	abundance	d_gene	CDR3nt	CDR3aa
TRBV18	TRBJ1-2	.	.	TGTGCCAGCTCACCACCGCCGACGATTCAGCGCGGCTACACCTTC	CASSPPPTIQRGYTF
TRBV5-1	TRBJ1-4	.	.	TGCGCCAGCAGCGGAGGACAGCGTAATGAAAAACTGTTTTTT	CASSGGQRNEKLFF
TRBV4-1	TRBJ1-1	.	.	TGCGCCAGCAGCCGCGATACCCTGACAGCTATTGAAGCTTTCTTT	CASSRDTLTAIEAFF
TRBV6-5	TRBJ2-5	few	.	TGTGCCAGCAGTTTCCAGCAGTACCAAGAGACCCAGTACTTC	CASSFQQYQETQYF
TRBV19	TRBJ1-3	once	.	TGTGCCAGTGGCCTTCAGGGGCTGACTGGAAACACCATATATTTT	CASGLQGLTGNTIYF
TRBV5-5	TRBJ2-2	.	.	TGTGCCAGCAGCTTGGAGGGGATATGGGACGGGGAGCTGTTTTTT	CASSLEGIWDGELFF
TRBV30	TRBJ2-1	.	.	TGTGCCTGGAGTGTAGACAGAAGCTCCTACAATGAGCAGTTCTTC	CAWSVDRSSYNEQFF
TRBV6-5	TRBJ1-2	few	.	TGTGCCAGCAGTTACTACAGGGTGAACTATGGCTACACCTTC	CASSYYRVNYGYTF
TRBV6-5	TRBJ2-2	.	TRBD1	TGTGCCAGCAGTTACTTACCCGGGACAGGGGGCGGGGAGCTGTTTTTT	CASSYLPGTGGGELFF
TRBV15	TRBJ2-1	.	TRBD2	TGTGCCACCAGCCTAGAACCGGGACTAGCGGGAGTAGGATCCTACAATGAGCAGTTCTTC	CATSLEPGLAGVGSYNEQFF